Listed below are T cell receptor beta chains from one sample, sequenced in a study of blood T cell repertoires in COVID-19. Method: immunoSEQ multiplex PCR; TCRdb's copy keeps in-frame clones and lacks some. The table lists roughly 360,000 clones, approximately 87% of them singletons. The sequenced material came from PBMCs or T cells enriched from blood (not recorded which). The receptors stem from a man aged 30-40 years who had recovered from COVID-19. Each CDR3 is given with its conserved first and last residue. Fields, in order: J gene, D gene, V gene, clone size, CDR3 DNA, CDR3 protein. The D gene is left open where the match is weak. Where a row states a size, it is once, few, many or the class of an expanded clone; other rows omit it.

J: TRBJ2-3
D: -
V: TRBV5-1
size: -
DNA: TGCGCCAGCAGCTTGGATCAGGGGTTAATGGATACGCAGTATTTT
CDR3: CASSLDQGLMDTQYF

J: TRBJ2-4
D: TRBD2
V: TRBV19
size: -
DNA: TGTGCCAGTAGTATGGGATCCCTAGCGGACATTCAGTACTTC
CDR3: CASSMGSLADIQYF

J: TRBJ1-6
D: TRBD1
V: TRBV7-2
size: -
DNA: TGTGCCAGCAGCGACGAGGGACAGGGATATTCACCCCTCCACTTT
CDR3: CASSDEGQGYSPLHF

J: TRBJ2-7
D: -
V: TRBV20-1
size: -
DNA: TGCAGTGCTAGTTTACAGGGACGCGAGCAGTACTTC
CDR3: CSASLQGREQYF

J: TRBJ2-5
D: TRBD2
V: TRBV2
size: -
DNA: TGTGCCAGCAGTAAGGCTAGCGGCCGGGGGGAGACCCAGTACTTC
CDR3: CASSKASGRGETQYF

J: TRBJ2-7
D: TRBD1
V: TRBV9
size: -
DNA: TGTGCCAGCAGCGTAGGGGACAGCCCCTACGAGCAGTACTTC
CDR3: CASSVGDSPYEQYF

J: TRBJ1-1
D: -
V: TRBV7-2
size: once
DNA: TGTGCCAGCAGCTTAAGTCAAGCGAGCTACATGAACACTGAAGCTTTCTTT
CDR3: CASSLSQASYMNTEAFF

J: TRBJ1-3
D: -
V: TRBV25-1
size: -
DNA: TGTGCCAGCAGTGATTCGGGGGGCGGAAACACCATATATTTT
CDR3: CASSDSGGGNTIYF

J: TRBJ1-2
D: -
V: TRBV18
size: few
DNA: TGTGCCAGCTCACCCCCCCCCGGGGTTAAAGGCTACACCTTC
CDR3: CASSPPPGVKGYTF

J: TRBJ2-7
D: TRBD2
V: TRBV6-6
size: -
DNA: TGTGCCAGCAGTCCCGGGACTAGCGGGGGACTTACCTACGAGCAGTACTTC
CDR3: CASSPGTSGGLTYEQYF

J: TRBJ2-7
D: TRBD1
V: TRBV4-2
size: -
DNA: TGTGCCAGCAGCGCCTATGGGACAGGGGCTGGATCCTACGAGCAGTACTTC
CDR3: CASSAYGTGAGSYEQYF

J: TRBJ2-7
D: TRBD2
V: TRBV4-1
size: -
DNA: TGCGCCAGCAGCCAAGAACCGGGGAGGGACGAGCAGTACTTC
CDR3: CASSQEPGRDEQYF

J: TRBJ2-7
D: TRBD1
V: TRBV6-5
size: -
DNA: TGTGCCAGCAGCTTCGACAGGGCAGTTTACGAGCAGTACTTC
CDR3: CASSFDRAVYEQYF

J: TRBJ2-1
D: -
V: TRBV6-5
size: -
DNA: TGTGCCAGCATAAGAAGCGGCTACAATGAGCAGTTCTTC
CDR3: CASIRSGYNEQFF

J: TRBJ1-2
D: -
V: TRBV3-1/TRBV3-2
size: -
DNA: TGTGCCAGCAGCCCCGCCGGGACACCGAACTATGGCTACACCTTC
CDR3: CASSPAGTPNYGYTF

J: TRBJ1-1
D: -
V: TRBV5-1
size: -
DNA: TGCGCCAGCAGCTTGGGGGCCGCGAACACTGAAGCTTTCTTT
CDR3: CASSLGAANTEAFF

J: TRBJ1-2
D: TRBD1
V: TRBV7-9
size: -
DNA: TGTGCCAGCAGCGAGGGATCAGGGGGATTCTATGGCTACACCTTC
CDR3: CASSEGSGGFYGYTF

J: TRBJ2-7
D: -
V: TRBV6-2/TRBV6-3
size: -
DNA: TGTGCCAGCAGTTATAGAAGGACTAATACGTACGAGCAGTACTTC
CDR3: CASSYRRTNTYEQYF

J: TRBJ2-7
D: TRBD1
V: TRBV6-5
size: few
DNA: TGTGCCAGCGGACAGGGCTTTATCTCCGAGCAGTACTTC
CDR3: CASGQGFISEQYF

J: TRBJ2-2
D: TRBD1
V: TRBV9
size: -
DNA: TGTGCCAGCAGCCAGGGACAGGGGGCGAACACCGGGGAGCTGTTTTTT
CDR3: CASSQGQGANTGELFF

J: TRBJ1-1
D: -
V: TRBV5-1
size: -
DNA: TGCGCCAGCAGCTTGATACAGATGAACACTGAAGCTTTCTTT
CDR3: CASSLIQMNTEAFF

J: TRBJ1-1
D: -
V: TRBV10-3
size: -
DNA: TGTGCCATCACCCCGGACCTCCAGGGTAGGACTGAAGCTTTCTTT
CDR3: CAITPDLQGRTEAFF

J: TRBJ2-7
D: -
V: TRBV18
size: -
DNA: TGTGCCAGCCCCCAGACGGGGAGCTCCTACGAGCAGTACTTC
CDR3: CASPQTGSSYEQYF

J: TRBJ1-1
D: TRBD1
V: TRBV19
size: -
DNA: TGTGCCAGTAGCACCCGGACAGGGGGCCCGAACACTGAAGCTTTCTTT
CDR3: CASSTRTGGPNTEAFF

J: TRBJ1-1
D: TRBD1
V: TRBV18
size: once
DNA: TGTGCCAGCTCACCAAGGCCTGGGACAGCCACGAACACTGAAGCTTTCTTT
CDR3: CASSPRPGTATNTEAFF

J: TRBJ2-1
D: TRBD2
V: TRBV19
size: -
DNA: TGTGCCAGTAGTATGTATCTAGCGGGGGGGGACAATGAGCAGTTCTTC
CDR3: CASSMYLAGGDNEQFF

J: TRBJ1-5
D: TRBD1
V: TRBV5-6
size: -
DNA: TGTGCCAGCAGCTATGACAGGGGGCTTGGACAGCCCCAGCATTTT
CDR3: CASSYDRGLGQPQHF

J: TRBJ2-1
D: TRBD2
V: TRBV7-2
size: -
DNA: TGTGCCAGCAGCTTAGCGCGTGCTAGCGGGGGGGCCTACAATGAGCAGTTCTTC
CDR3: CASSLARASGGAYNEQFF

J: TRBJ2-7
D: -
V: TRBV18
size: few
DNA: TGTGCCAGCTCACAGTTTTGGGGGGACCTCAACGAGCAGTACTTC
CDR3: CASSQFWGDLNEQYF

J: TRBJ2-7
D: -
V: TRBV15
size: -
DNA: TGTGCCACCAGCAGTCGGGTTTCCTACGAGCAGTACTTC
CDR3: CATSSRVSYEQYF

J: TRBJ2-7
D: TRBD2
V: TRBV5-6
size: -
DNA: TGTGCCAGCAGCTTGGGTGGCGGGGGGAGCTCCTACGAGCAGTACTTC
CDR3: CASSLGGGGSSYEQYF

J: TRBJ1-5
D: -
V: TRBV3-1/TRBV3-2
size: few
DNA: TGTGCCAGCAGCCAGTCAGGCGGGAATCAGCCCCAGCATTTT
CDR3: CASSQSGGNQPQHF

J: TRBJ1-2
D: -
V: TRBV9
size: -
DNA: TGTGCCAGCAGTGAGTTGGGAGTAGGTTTATATGGCTACACCTTC
CDR3: CASSELGVGLYGYTF

J: TRBJ2-1
D: -
V: TRBV10-2
size: -
DNA: TGCGCCAGCAGGGGGACATGGGCCTACAATGAGCAGTTCTTC
CDR3: CASRGTWAYNEQFF

J: TRBJ1-1
D: -
V: TRBV30
size: -
DNA: TGTGCCTGGAGCTTTCGAGCCCATGGCACTGAAGCTTTCTTT
CDR3: CAWSFRAHGTEAFF

J: TRBJ1-3
D: -
V: TRBV6-2/TRBV6-3
size: -
DNA: TGTGCCAGCAGTTACGACAGACTCTCTGGAAACACCATATATTTT
CDR3: CASSYDRLSGNTIYF

J: TRBJ2-6
D: TRBD1
V: TRBV10-3
size: once
DNA: TGTGCCATAGGACCGACAGGGCCCGGGGCCAACGTCCTGACTTTC
CDR3: CAIGPTGPGANVLTF

J: TRBJ2-1
D: -
V: TRBV27
size: -
DNA: TGTGCCACCCATTCAGGGTTTGGGGCCAACAATGAGCAGTTCTTC
CDR3: CATHSGFGANNEQFF

J: TRBJ1-2
D: -
V: TRBV18
size: -
DNA: TGTGCCAGCTCACCCCCGGGGGGCGTCTATGGCTACACCTTC
CDR3: CASSPPGGVYGYTF

J: TRBJ2-1
D: TRBD2
V: TRBV5-4
size: -
DNA: TGTGCCAGCAGCACACTAGCGGGGGGGCTAAATGAGCAGTTCTTC
CDR3: CASSTLAGGLNEQFF

J: TRBJ1-2
D: TRBD1
V: TRBV18
size: -
DNA: TGTGCCAGCTCACCAGACAGGGGGCGAATCGATGGCTACACCTTC
CDR3: CASSPDRGRIDGYTF

J: TRBJ1-3
D: -
V: TRBV5-1
size: -
DNA: TGCGCCAGCAGCTTGGCCCTTTTAACTACCTTTGGCTCTGGAAACACCATATATTTT
CDR3: CASSLALLTTFGSGNTIYF

J: TRBJ1-1
D: TRBD1
V: TRBV5-1
size: -
DNA: TGCGCCAGCAGCCTGACAGGGGGCACTGAAGCTTTCTTT
CDR3: CASSLTGGTEAFF

J: TRBJ2-7
D: -
V: TRBV7-8
size: -
DNA: TGTGCCAGCGCCCCCGTTGACAGGAGCTCCTACGAGCAGTACTTC
CDR3: CASAPVDRSSYEQYF

J: TRBJ2-1
D: -
V: TRBV30
size: once
DNA: TGTGCCTGGAGCAGGACCTACAATGAGCAGTTCTTC
CDR3: CAWSRTYNEQFF

J: TRBJ2-7
D: -
V: TRBV5-4
size: -
DNA: TGTGCCAGCAGCGCGGGGACAGACGACGAGCAGTACTTC
CDR3: CASSAGTDDEQYF